This T cell receptor beta chain appears in the sequencing data of a study of blood T cell repertoires in COVID-19. Study-wide background: Samples of COVID-19 (acute and convalescent) were obtained from the United States, Italy and Spain. In each case, the material was cDNA or gDNA derived from T cells, B-cell-depleted T cells, or PBMCs.

Study processing details: Reference gene primer amplification in the assay estimated nucleated cell counts. The method was immunoSEQ multiplex PCR; TCRdb's version includes in-frame clones alone and lacks a portion of them. V, J and clone size are taken as reported in that table, and D and trimming were inferred from the DNA itself. The top ten hold over 20% of the sample, which has 98,000 or so clones, over 65% seen once. This receptor was obtained from a man aged 55 to 69 with acute or convalescent COVID-19. Sequenced input: peripheral blood.

CDR3 residues: CASSYSDTHPYGYTF. CDR3 DNA sequence: TGTGCCAGCAGTTACTCGGACACACATCCCTATGGCTACACCTTC. V gene TRBV6-2 or TRBV6-3 combines with J gene TRBJ1-2; a weak D match, TRBD1 (5 bases). This CDR3 contains 15 residues. V was pared by 0 bases and J by 4 bases, with 12 bases between. The germline CDR1 and CDR2 sequences are MNHEY and SVGEGT.